The clone carrying this T cell receptor beta chain was counted once. These data originate in a study of blood T cell repertoires in COVID-19. Overall study context: COVID-19 samples, acute and convalescent, were from the United States, Italy and Spain. T cells, B-cell-depleted T cells, or PBMCs supplied cDNA or gDNA.

TCRdb's copy holds only in-frame clones and misses some; the assay was immunoSEQ multiplex PCR. The data contain under 90,000 clones, 80% of them singletons. This CDR3 has 13 residues. The V end was cut by 6 bases, the J end by 7 bases, with 12 bases between. The chain employs TRBV12-3 or TRBV12-4 and TRBJ1-4; D remains unclear. The TCR originated in a human donor in a cohort sampled during active COVID-19. The material sequenced was peripheral blood. The CDR3 DNA reads as TGTGCCAGCAGCCGAGGGCGAGGTGAAAAACTGTTTTTT. Translating gives CASSRGRGEKLFF.